This T cell receptor (beta chain) was documented in a study of blood T cell repertoires in COVID-19. CDR1 is SQVTM and CDR2 is ANQGSEA in the germline V gene. There are 12 residues in the CDR3. Deletions cut 5 bases from V and 2 bases from J, with 9 bases between. This clone was seen once. Study processing details: Amplification from reference gene primers served as the basis for estimated nucleated cell counts. Sequencing was performed with immunoSEQ multiplex PCR; in TCRdb, only in-frame clones are kept and a portion is missing. V and J calls and clone size are those listed in that table; D and trimming were worked out from the DNA. The table records roughly 90,000 clones, about 80% of them present only once.

The chain carries TRBV29-1 and TRBJ2-5; D perhaps matches TRBD2 (5 bases). Sequenced sample: peripheral blood. This clonotype was obtained from a woman in her seventies with acute or convalescent COVID-19. CDR3 sequence: CSVIEGQETQYF. Here the CDR3 DNA reads TGCAGCGTTATAGAGGGACAAGAGACCCAGTACTTC.